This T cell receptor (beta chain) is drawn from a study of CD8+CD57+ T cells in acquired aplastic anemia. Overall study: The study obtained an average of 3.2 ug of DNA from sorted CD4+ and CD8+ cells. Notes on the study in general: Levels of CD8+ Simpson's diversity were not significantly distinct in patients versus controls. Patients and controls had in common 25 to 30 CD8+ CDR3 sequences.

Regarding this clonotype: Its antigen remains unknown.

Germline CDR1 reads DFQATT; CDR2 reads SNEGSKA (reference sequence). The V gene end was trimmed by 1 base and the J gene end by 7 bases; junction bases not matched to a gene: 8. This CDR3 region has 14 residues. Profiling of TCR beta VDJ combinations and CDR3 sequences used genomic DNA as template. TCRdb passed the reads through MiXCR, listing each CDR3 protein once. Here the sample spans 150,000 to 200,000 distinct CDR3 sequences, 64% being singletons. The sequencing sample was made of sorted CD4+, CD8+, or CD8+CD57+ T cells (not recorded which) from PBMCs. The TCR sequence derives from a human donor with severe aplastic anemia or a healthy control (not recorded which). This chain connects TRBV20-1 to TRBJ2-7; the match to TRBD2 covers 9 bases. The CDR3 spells CSARGLAGSEEQYF. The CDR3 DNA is TGCAGTGCTAGAGGGCTAGCGGGGAGTGAGGAGCAGTACTTC.